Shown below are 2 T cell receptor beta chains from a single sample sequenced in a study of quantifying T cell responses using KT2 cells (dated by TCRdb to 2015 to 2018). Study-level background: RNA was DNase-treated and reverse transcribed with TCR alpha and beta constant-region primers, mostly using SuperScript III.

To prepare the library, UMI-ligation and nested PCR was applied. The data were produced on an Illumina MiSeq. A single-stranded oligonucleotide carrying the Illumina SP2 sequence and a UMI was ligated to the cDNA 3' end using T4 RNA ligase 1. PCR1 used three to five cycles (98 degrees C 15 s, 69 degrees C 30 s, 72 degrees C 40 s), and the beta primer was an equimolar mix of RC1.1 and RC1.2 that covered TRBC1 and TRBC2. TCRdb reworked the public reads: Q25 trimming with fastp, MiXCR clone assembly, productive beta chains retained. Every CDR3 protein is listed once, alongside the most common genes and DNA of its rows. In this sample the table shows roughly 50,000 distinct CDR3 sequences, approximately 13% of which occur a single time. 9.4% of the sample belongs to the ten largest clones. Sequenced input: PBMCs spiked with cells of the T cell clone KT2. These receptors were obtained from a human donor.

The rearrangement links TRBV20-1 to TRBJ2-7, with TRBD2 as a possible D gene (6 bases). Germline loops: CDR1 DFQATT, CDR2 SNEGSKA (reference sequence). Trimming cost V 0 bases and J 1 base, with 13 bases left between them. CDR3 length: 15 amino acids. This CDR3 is CSARDAQGGSYEQYF. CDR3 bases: TGCAGTGCTAGAGATGCGCAGGGAGGATCCTACGAGCAGTACTTC.

CDR3 sequence: CASSQILADYEQYF. Here the CDR3 DNA reads TGTGCCAGCAGTCAGATACTAGCGGATTACGAGCAGTACTTC. This sequence joins TRBV27 and TRBJ2-7; 8 nucleotides match TRBD2. Germline values: CDR1 MNHEY, CDR2 SMNVEV (reference sequence). J gave up 4 bases and V 5 bases, and 7 bases lay outside the gene matches. CDR3 length: 14 residues.